The 9 T cell receptor beta chains in this list originate from one sample, sequenced in a study of Graves' ophthalmopathy and Graves' hyperthyroidism. TCR beta CDR3 regions were amplified from RNA transcripts. HTBI-primed first-round RT-PCR preceded second-round multiplex PCR. From the multiplex PCR reads, TCRdb called clonotypes with MiXCR, one entry per CDR3 protein. The sample lists over 450,000 distinct CDR3 sequences; under 15% were seen once. Sequenced input: blood. Source of these receptors: a woman in her 30s with Graves' ophthalmopathy.

The CDR3 spells CASSPGSSLLGYTF. The CDR3 DNA reads TGTGCCAGCAGTCCGGGATCTTCCTTACTTGGCTACACCTTC. The chain carries TRBV6-2 or TRBV6-3 and TRBJ1-2; no definite D call. Germline-derived CDR1 and CDR2 are MNHEY and SVGEGT. This CDR3 spans 14 amino acids. The ends were cut back, 5 bases at V and 7 bases at J, with 17 bases in the middle.

This clonotype was detected many times. This sequence joins TRBV24-1 and TRBJ1-1; 7 bases agree with TRBD1. Germline trimming cut 8 bases from V and 3 bases from J; bases unmatched to any gene: 5. This CDR3 spans 13 amino acids. Germline V CDR1 and CDR2: KGHDR, SFDVKD. DNA of the CDR3: TGTGCCACCACCCTGACAGGGCACACTGAAGCTTTCTTT. This gives the protein CATTLTGHTEAFF.

Ten or more counts support this clonotype. The chain couples TRBV28 to TRBJ1-5, with 7 nucleotides matching TRBD1. The CDR3 covers 17 residues. The germline CDR1 and CDR2 sequences are MDHEN and SYDVKM. V shed 3 bases, J shed 4 bases, and the junction held 12 bases outside the gene matches. CDR3 residues: CASSFLWKQGINQPQHF. The CDR3 DNA reads TGTGCCAGCAGTTTTCTGTGGAAACAGGGGATAAATCAGCCCCAGCATTTT.

Regarding this clonotype: This may be a read error: a much more frequent sequence differs by one nucleotide. This chain connects TRBV4-2 to TRBJ2-2; 12 bases map to TRBD2. The CDR3 extends over 15 amino acids. CDR1 is LGHNA and CDR2 is YNFKEQ in the germline V gene. CDR3 in amino acids: CASSRRLAGVGELLF. CDR3 in DNA: TGTGCCAGCAGCCGAAGACTAGCGGGAGTCGGGGAGCTGTTGTTT.

This clonotype was seen many times. The J gene is TRBJ1-1, the V gene TRBV19, with 7 bases matching TRBD1. Germline loops: CDR1 LNHDA, CDR2 SQIVND (reference sequence). CDR3 length equals 14 residues. The ends lost 7 bases at V and 0 bases at J; junction bases unmatched: 5. The CDR3 coding sequence is TGTGCCAGTAATCTACAGGGGCTGAACACTGAAGCTTTCTTT. Amino acids: CASNLQGLNTEAFF. The full variable domain, its missing parts supplied by reference TRBV19 and TRBJ1-1, is DGGITQSPKYLFRKEGQNVTLSCEQNLNHDAMYWYRQDPGQGLRLIYYSQIVNDFQKGDIAEGYSVSREKKESFPLTVTSAQKNPTAFYLCASNLQGLNTEAFFGQGTRLTVV.

In this sample, this clonotype turned up a few times. In DNA form, the CDR3 reads TGTGCCAGCAGCTTTGGGCTAGCGGGATCCTCCTACGAGCAGTACTTC. Its translation: CASSFGLAGSSYEQYF. This chain connects TRBV5-6 to TRBJ2-7, with TRBD2 matching 9 bases. This CDR3 spans 16 amino acids. Germline loops: CDR1 SGHDT, CDR2 YYEEEE. With V trimmed by 2 bases and J by 0 bases, 6 bases remained unmatched.

In this sample, this clonotype turned up many times. The gene calls are TRBV20-1 and TRBJ1-5; no clear D. Looked up from germline, CDR1 is DFQATT and CDR2 is SNEGSKA (reference sequence). V lost 1 base, J lost 7 bases, and 11 bases lay in between. The CDR3 runs to 13 residues. The DNA of the CDR3 is TGCAGTGCTAGAGCTGGAATCTCCCAGCCCCAGCATTTT. Translating gives CSARAGISQPQHF.

The chain has TRBV12-3 or TRBV12-4 and TRBJ1-1; weak D call: TRBD1 (6 bases). The CDR3 spans 13 residues. Trimming left V 4 bases short and J 11 bases short, with 17 bases between. CDR3: CASSYREPLRAFF. The CDR3 region has the DNA TGTGCCAGCAGTTACAGGGAACCTTTGCGGGCTTTCTTT.

For this clonotype: A read error may account for a junction end that differs from germline. This chain uses TRBV27 with TRBJ2-2, with D possibly being TRBD2 (5 bases). This CDR3 has 12 residues. Germline V gene sequence: CDR1 MNHEY, CDR2 SMNVEV (reference sequence). DNA for the CDR3: TGTGCCAGCAGTTTGGTGGCCGGGGAGCTGTGTTTT. Translating it yields CASSLVAGELCF.